This T cell receptor beta chain was sequenced in a study of tumor-infiltrating lymphocytes in localized non-small cell lung cancer. Regarding the study as a whole: Immunotypes IM1 and IM2 had similar TCR-derived T-cell fractions.

CDR1 and CDR2 from the germline V gene are SGHDT and YYEEEE. This CDR3 is 16 amino acids long. The V gene lost 4 bases and the J gene lost 9 bases, with 20 bases spanning the gap. Clones were sequenced by immunoSEQ multiplex PCR, and TCRdb holds only the in-frame ones, with some missing. Counted here are more than 20,000 clones, approximately 73% occurring once; the ten biggest clones make up 5.5% to 7.5%. Regarding this clone: What it binds is unknown.

Sequenced sample: lung tumor tissue. V usage is TRBV5-6 and J usage is TRBJ1-6, with a tentative D call TRBD1 (6 bases). The receptor's source is a human donor with non-small cell lung cancer. DNA for the CDR3: TGTGCCAGCAGCCTTGTGGGGGGCGGGGCCGGTTCACCCCTCCACTTT. Its translation is CASSLVGGGAGSPLHF. The full variable domain, rest sourced from reference TRBV5-6 and TRBJ1-6, is DAGVTQSPTHLIKTRGQQVTLRCSPKSGHDTVSWYQQALGQGPQFIFQYYEEEERQRGNFPDRFSGHQFPNYSSELNVNALLLGDSALYLCASSLVGGGAGSPLHFGNGTRLTVT.